This T cell receptor (beta chain) was observed in a study of shared clonotypes between healthy human individuals. The count of this clone is one. The CDR3 extends over 16 amino acids. Germline V lookup: CDR1 LNHDA, CDR2 SQIVND (reference sequence). Unmatched junction bases numbered 7, after V lost 3 bases and J lost 3 bases. The data were produced by immunoSEQ multiplex PCR, yet TCRdb's version contains in-frame clones alone and is incomplete. The table has some 1.5 million clones, nearly 99% seen once; the top ten hold less than 0.55%. The chain couples TRBV19 to TRBJ2-7; 11 bases are a match to TRBD2. The clonotype comes from a man aged 25-45 years in good health. Sequencing was carried out using naive CD4+ T cells sorted from blood. Subset noted: CD45RA+ positively selected. CDR3 in amino acids: CASSIAGTSGYYEQYF. The CDR3 DNA is TGTGCCAGTAGTATCGCCGGGACTAGCGGCTACTACGAGCAGTACTTC.